This paragraph reports one T cell receptor beta chain. The V gene lost 0 bases and the J gene lost 3 bases, with 9 bases spanning the gap. CDR1 SGHRS and CDR2 YFSETQ come from the germline V gene. This CDR3 is 14 amino acids long. The data originate from a study of CD8 T cells in Susac syndrome. After extraction with the RNeasy kit, roughly 0.45 to 1 ug of the RNA was reverse transcribed using random hexamers. The authors amplified TCR beta CDR3 across 54 Vbeta and 13 Jbeta using immunoSEQ multiplex PCR. MiXCR, run by TCRdb on the immunoSEQ multiplex PCR reads, gives a single entry per CDR3 protein. Among some 150,000 distinct CDR3 sequences listed, 94% were seen once.

This chain connects TRBV5-1 to TRBJ1-1; D perhaps matches TRBD1 (5 bases). The material sequenced was CD8+ T cells from PBMCs. The clonotype comes from a human donor in good health. CDR3 nucleotide sequence: TGCGCCAGCAGCTTGGAGGGGTTGGACACTGAAGCTTTCTTT. As protein: CASSLEGLDTEAFF.